This T cell receptor beta chain was sequenced in a study of shared clonotypes between healthy human individuals. Remarks on this clone: Antigen unknown.

Original processing methods: Because ImmunoSEQ provided only junction sequences with no quality scores, the filtering differed. The protocol was immunoSEQ multiplex PCR, while the TCRdb copy is restricted to in-frame clones and leaves out a portion. V and J calls and clone size come straight from that table; D and trimming were deduced from the DNA. The sample has about 1 million clones, 65% to 80% seen once. In the CD4+ fraction, cells were divided into CD45RA+ naive and CD45RA-negative memory subsets. General study results and limits: Deeper or shallower sequencing was expected to change how clonotypes are shared among donors. Exclusively blood specimens were collected; tissue repertoires likely differ.

From germline, CDR1 is MDHEN and CDR2 SYDVKM. V lost 5 bases, J lost 11 bases, and 12 bases lay in between. The CDR3 consists of 11 residues. The clonotype originates from a man younger than 35 in good health. This sequence joins TRBV28 and TRBJ1-2; D is unclear. What was sequenced was memory CD4+ T cells sorted from blood. Subset described: CD45RA-negative fraction. The CDR3 DNA follows: TGTGCCAGCAGTACCTGGCCCGGTTACACCTTC. Residues: CASSTWPGYTF.